The 26 T cell receptor beta chains below were found in one sample sequenced in a study of blood T cell repertoires in COVID-19 (dated by TCRdb to between 2020 and 2021). The library was obtained by the immunoSEQ multiplex PCR assay. In its TCRdb copy, this immuneACCESS table keeps in-frame sequences only and misses some clones. Where compared with another copy, unresolved V genes explain less than half of these, and the others have no known cause. The table for this sample lists around 160,000 clones; more than 70% of them were counted only once. The top ten clones comprise approximately 3% of the sample. Sequences were obtained from peripheral blood. The receptors were sampled from a man in his fifties or sixties with acute or convalescent COVID-19.

V gene TRBV9 combines with J gene TRBJ2-3, with TRBD2 matching over 10 bases. V lost 0 bases and J lost 3; bases outside the gene matches: 4. Germline V lookup: CDR1 SGDLS, CDR2 YYNGEE. The CDR3 is 16 residues long. This CDR3 reads CASSVGAGGQTDTQYF. CDR3 in DNA: TGTGCCAGCAGCGTAGGAGCGGGGGGGCAGACAGATACGCAGTATTTT. The variable domain in full, with the rest retrieved from reference TRBV9 and TRBJ2-3, is DSGVTQTPKHLITATGQRVTLRCSPRSGDLSVYWYQQSLDQGLQFLIQYYNGEERAKGNILERFSAQQFPDLHSELNLSSLELGDSALYFCASSVGAGGQTDTQYFGPGTRLTVL.

This chain links TRBV19 with TRBJ1-5; D unresolved. The V and J ends lost 0 bases and 5 bases respectively, with 5 bases between them. The CDR3 runs 13 residues. The V gene's germline CDR1 is LNHDA and CDR2 SQIVND (reference sequence). This CDR3 reads CASSIDLHQPQHF. The CDR3 DNA is TGTGCCAGTAGTATAGACCTCCATCAGCCCCAGCATTTT.

The chain is built from TRBV6-5 and TRBJ1-5; 7 bases are shared with TRBD1. CDR3 length: 14 residues. The V and J ends lost 9 bases and 0 bases, in that order; junction bases with no gene match: 5. Looked up from germline, CDR1 is MNHEY and CDR2 is SVGAGI. In DNA form, the CDR3 reads TGTGCCAGTGCGCGACAGGGTAGCAATCAGCCCCAGCATTTT. Encoded protein: CASARQGSNQPQHF.

There are a few counts of this clone. This rearrangement joins TRBV2 to TRBJ2-7, with D possibly TRBD1 on 6 matching bases. The germline V and J ends were trimmed by 6 bases and 3 bases, with 15 bases remaining between them. This CDR3 spans 14 amino acids. CDR1 and CDR2 from the germline V gene are SNHLY and FYNNEI. This chain's CDR3 is CASRNYGTNYEQYF. CDR3 sequence (DNA): TGTGCCAGCAGAAATTACGGGACAAACTACGAGCAGTACTTC.

This clone was observed once. This chain links TRBV7-9 with TRBJ2-7, with 11 bases identical to TRBD1. The germline gives CDR1 SEHNR, CDR2 FQNEAQ (reference sequence). The trim removed 4 bases at V and 5 bases at J, leaving 4 bases unmatched. The CDR3 contains 14 residues. The CDR3 bases are TGTGCCAGCAGCTCCCGGACAGGGGGCAACGAGCAGTACTTC. Its translation is CASSSRTGGNEQYF.

V usage is TRBV7-3 and J usage is TRBJ1-3, with D unresolved. The V end lost 3 bases, the J end lost 0 bases, and 6 bases lay between the germline ends. The CDR3 loop spans 14 amino acids. Germline-derived CDR1 and CDR2 are SGHTA and FQGTGA. The CDR3 region has the DNA TGTGCCAGCAGCTTCGGTGCCTCTGGAAACACCATATATTTT. This codes for CASSFGASGNTIYF.

V gene TRBV5-4 combines with J gene TRBJ1-2; 7 bases align to TRBD1. This CDR3 has 14 residues. CDR1 is SGHNT, CDR2 YYREEE, per germline (reference sequence). V shed 7 bases, J shed 5 bases, and the junction held 11 bases outside the gene matches. CDR3 amino acids: CASAGTEKGYGYTF. DNA of the CDR3: TGTGCCAGCGCCGGGACAGAGAAAGGATATGGCTACACCTTC.

This clone occurred once. V usage is TRBV19 and J usage is TRBJ1-1; D is undetermined. The CDR3 extends over 14 amino acids. Germline V gene sequence: CDR1 LNHDA, CDR2 SQIVND (reference sequence). V shed 3 bases and J shed 6 bases, with 14 bases lying between them. The DNA of the CDR3 is TGTGCCAGTAGTATTAGGATTCGGGAACCTGAAGCTTTCTTT. It specifies CASSIRIREPEAFF.

This clone was seen only once. The chain combines TRBV7-6 with TRBJ2-5, with 7 bases lining up with TRBD2. The CDR3 sequence is 16 residues long. V shed 2 bases, J shed 5 bases, and the junction held 11 bases outside the gene matches. Germline-derived CDR1 and CDR2 are SGHVS and FNYEAQ. CDR3: CASSLPGPTGRETQYF. For the CDR3, the DNA is TGTGCCAGCAGCTTACCGGGACCTACCGGGAGGGAGACCCAGTACTTC.

This clone has a handful of counts. The J gene is TRBJ1-2, the V gene TRBV5-6, with 8 bases lining up with TRBD1. The V gene end was trimmed by 4 bases and the J gene end by 4 bases; junction bases not matched to a gene: 6. Germline CDR1 is SGHDT and CDR2 is YYEEEE. The CDR3 extends over 14 amino acids. The DNA of the CDR3 is TGTGCCAGCAGCCCTGGACAGGGAAGCTATGGCTACACCTTC. This translates into CASSPGQGSYGYTF.

The chain uses TRBV29-1 and TRBJ2-1; D remains ambiguous. Trimming took off 2 bases at V and 6 bases at J, with 5 bases between the two ends. The CDR3 is 11 amino acids. Germline V lookup: CDR1 SQVTM, CDR2 ANQGSEA. The CDR3: CSVESGNEQFF. CDR3 bases: TGCAGCGTTGAATCGGGCAATGAGCAGTTCTTC.

A few counts support this clone. This chain uses TRBV19 with TRBJ2-1, with 7 bases matching TRBD2. Germline-derived CDR1 and CDR2 are LNHDA and SQIVND (reference sequence). The CDR3 is made up of 14 amino acids. The ends lost 6 bases at V and 4 bases at J; junction bases unmatched: 6. CDR3 region: CASSREGFYNEQFF. Here the CDR3 DNA reads TGTGCCAGTAGCAGGGAGGGATTTTACAATGAGCAGTTCTTC.

The V call is TRBV5-1, the J call TRBJ1-1; 8 bases are a match to TRBD1. Germline V gives CDR1 SGHRS, CDR2 YFSETQ. V trimming: 0 bases; J trimming: 4 bases; junction bases outside the gene matches: 5. The CDR3 consists of 15 residues. CDR3 amino acids: CASSLETGGSTEAFF. The CDR3 region has the DNA TGCGCCAGCAGCTTGGAAACAGGGGGGAGCACTGAAGCTTTCTTT. The full variable domain, in which reference TRBV5-1 and TRBJ1-1 provide the parts outside the CDR3, is KAGVTQTPRYLIKTRGQQVTLSCSPISGHRSVSWYQQTPGQGLQFLFEYFSETQRNKGNFPGRFSGRQFSNSRSEMNVSTLELGDSALYLCASSLETGGSTEAFFGQGTRLTVV.

The CDR3 sequence is CASSQDLSYEQYF. DNA of the CDR3: TGTGCCAGCAGCCAAGATCTATCCTACGAGCAGTACTTC. The V call is TRBV4-2, the J call TRBJ2-7; D is unresolved. V was pared by 0 bases and J by 1 base, with 4 bases between. Germline-derived CDR1 and CDR2 are LGHNA and YNFKEQ. The CDR3 runs 13 residues.

J is TRBJ1-1 and V is TRBV6-5; 8 positions match TRBD1. Germline values: CDR1 MNHEY, CDR2 SVGAGI. The CDR3 length is 15 residues. V shed 5 bases, J shed 0 bases, and the junction held 5 bases outside the gene matches. The CDR3 here is CASSKTGVMNTEAFF. The CDR3 region has the DNA TGTGCCAGCAGTAAGACAGGGGTCATGAACACTGAAGCTTTCTTT.

The gene calls are TRBV19 and TRBJ1-5; no reliable D call. V was cut by 3 bases and J by 0 bases, with 9 bases left in between. Per the germline V gene, CDR1 is LNHDA and CDR2 is SQIVND (reference sequence). This CDR3 spans 15 amino acids. CDR3: CASSIWRSSNQPQHF. CDR3 nucleotides: TGTGCCAGTAGTATCTGGAGGAGTAGCAATCAGCCCCAGCATTTT.

This chain uses TRBV5-1 with TRBJ1-6; no firm D call. The V end was cut by 0 bases, the J end by 9 bases, with 4 bases between. The length of the CDR3 is 12 residues. CDR1 and CDR2 from the germline V gene are SGHRS and YFSETQ. The CDR3 coding sequence is TGCGCCAGCAGCTTGGACGGTTCACCCCTCCACTTT. It yields the protein CASSLDGSPLHF.

The CDR3 coding sequence is TGTGCCTGGGGTCAGGGGGGAAGATCCTACGAGCAGTACTTC. Amino acids: CAWGQGGRSYEQYF. J is TRBJ2-7 and V is TRBV30; maybe TRBD1 (7 bases). The V gene's germline CDR1 is GTSNPN and CDR2 SVGIG (reference sequence). The ends were cut back, 5 bases at V and 1 base at J, with 15 bases in the middle. This CDR3 is 14 amino acids long.

The CDR3 coding sequence is TGTGCCAGCAGCTTACACAGAGAGAGAGGGGCCAACGTCCTGACTTTC. Translation gives CASSLHRERGANVLTF. This chain joins TRBV7-2 and TRBJ2-6; D is unresolved. V lost 2 bases and J lost 4, with 12 bases in between. Germline V gene lookup returns CDR1 SGHTA and CDR2 FQGNSA. This CDR3 has 16 residues.

This rearrangement joins TRBV5-1 to TRBJ2-2, with a possible D match to TRBD2 (5 bases). Germline V lookup: CDR1 SGHRS, CDR2 YFSETQ. The CDR3 has 14 amino acids. Deletions cut 7 bases from V and 4 bases from J, with 14 bases between. CDR3: CASRELVGTGELFF. CDR3 coding DNA: TGCGCCAGCCGTGAACTAGTTGGCACCGGGGAGCTGTTTTTT.

The chain joins TRBV5-4 to TRBJ1-6, with D unresolved. V was pared by 3 bases and J by 0 bases, with 7 bases between. CDR1 is SGHNT and CDR2 is YYREEE in the germline V gene (reference sequence). This CDR3 spans 15 amino acids. CDR3 residues: CASSSLSSYNSPLHF. DNA of the CDR3: TGTGCCAGCAGCTCTCTTAGCTCCTATAATTCACCCCTCCACTTT.

The chain combines TRBV30 with TRBJ2-7; D is perhaps TRBD1 (6 bases). There are 11 residues in the CDR3. V shed 2 bases and J shed 8 bases, with 10 bases lying between them. Germline CDR1 GTSNPN, CDR2 SVGIG (reference sequence). CDR3: CAWSRTAQQYF. The CDR3 DNA sequence: TGTGCCTGGAGTCGGACAGCCCAGCAGTACTTC.

This chain links TRBV18 with TRBJ2-2; D might be TRBD1 (5 bases). CDR3 length: 15 amino acids. Looked up from germline, CDR1 is KGHSH and CDR2 is LQKENI. V shed 0 bases and J shed 4 bases, with 9 bases lying between them. For the CDR3, the DNA is TGTGCCAGCTCACCACCTGAGACAGCCACCGGGGAGCTGTTTTTT. Translating it yields CASSPPETATGELFF.

This clone was detected only once. The chain couples TRBV27 to TRBJ1-1; TRBD1 might be the D (5 bases). The germline gives CDR1 MNHEY, CDR2 SMNVEV (reference sequence). The CDR3 has 12 residues. In DNA, the CDR3 is TGTGCTTCCCGCGGGGGTTACACTGAAGCTTTCTTT. Amino acids: CASRGGYTEAFF.

The chain combines TRBV2 with TRBJ1-1, with 7 bases matching TRBD1. With V trimmed by 6 bases and J by 6 bases, 10 bases remained unmatched. CDR1 is SNHLY, CDR2 FYNNEI, per germline. The CDR3 is 14 amino acids. The CDR3 sequence: CASSYDRVNSEAFF. In DNA form, the CDR3 reads TGTGCCAGCAGCTACGACAGGGTAAACTCTGAAGCTTTCTTT.

V is TRBV5-1 and J is TRBJ1-5; the match to TRBD1 covers 9 bases. J gave up 4 bases and V 4 bases, and 6 bases lay outside the gene matches. The CDR3 spans 15 residues. Germline loops: CDR1 SGHRS, CDR2 YFSETQ. The CDR3 protein is CASSQGTGFNQPQHF. The CDR3 region has the DNA TGCGCCAGCAGCCAAGGGACAGGGTTTAATCAGCCCCAGCATTTT.